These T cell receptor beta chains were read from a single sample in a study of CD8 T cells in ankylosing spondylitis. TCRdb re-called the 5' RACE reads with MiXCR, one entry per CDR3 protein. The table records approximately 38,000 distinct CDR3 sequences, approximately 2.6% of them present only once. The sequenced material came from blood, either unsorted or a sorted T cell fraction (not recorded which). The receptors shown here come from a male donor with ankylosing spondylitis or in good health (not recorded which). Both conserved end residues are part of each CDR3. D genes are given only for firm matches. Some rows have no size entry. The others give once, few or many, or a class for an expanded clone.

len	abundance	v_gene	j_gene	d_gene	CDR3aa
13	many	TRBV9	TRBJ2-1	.	CASSEGLFNEQFF
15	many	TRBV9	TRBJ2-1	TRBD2	CASSIRLAGGDEQFF
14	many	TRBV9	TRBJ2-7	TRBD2	CASTPGTTDYEQYF
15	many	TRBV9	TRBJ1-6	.	CASSGQATYNSPLHF
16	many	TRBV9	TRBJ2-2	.	CASSVGAGLNTGELFF
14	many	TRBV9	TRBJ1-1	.	CASSVGGANTEAFF
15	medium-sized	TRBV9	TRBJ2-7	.	CASSVGSGPGYEQYF
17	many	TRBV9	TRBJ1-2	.	CASSVLPSARKGNGYTF
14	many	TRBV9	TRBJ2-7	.	CASSVEPWGYEQYF
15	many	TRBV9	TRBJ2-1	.	CASSADGATYNEQFF
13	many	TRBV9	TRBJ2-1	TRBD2	CASTAGEVAEQFF
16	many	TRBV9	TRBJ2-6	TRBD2	CASRASGRSGANVLTF
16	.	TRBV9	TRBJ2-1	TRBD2	CASSVVSGRAAGEQFF
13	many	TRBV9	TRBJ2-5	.	CASSLYGGETQYF
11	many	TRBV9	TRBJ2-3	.	CASSLGDTQYF
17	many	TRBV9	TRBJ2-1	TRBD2	CASSLLAGGSSYNEQFF
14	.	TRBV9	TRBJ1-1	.	CASSAGHQNTEAFF
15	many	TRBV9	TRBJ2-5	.	CASSVGVAEKETQYF
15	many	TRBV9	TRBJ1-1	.	CASSLPTAMNTEAFF
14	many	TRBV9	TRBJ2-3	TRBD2	CASSTSGQVDTQYF
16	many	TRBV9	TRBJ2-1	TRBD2	CASSVIPGLAGNEQFF
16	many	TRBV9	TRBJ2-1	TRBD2	CASSVATGGYDHEQFF